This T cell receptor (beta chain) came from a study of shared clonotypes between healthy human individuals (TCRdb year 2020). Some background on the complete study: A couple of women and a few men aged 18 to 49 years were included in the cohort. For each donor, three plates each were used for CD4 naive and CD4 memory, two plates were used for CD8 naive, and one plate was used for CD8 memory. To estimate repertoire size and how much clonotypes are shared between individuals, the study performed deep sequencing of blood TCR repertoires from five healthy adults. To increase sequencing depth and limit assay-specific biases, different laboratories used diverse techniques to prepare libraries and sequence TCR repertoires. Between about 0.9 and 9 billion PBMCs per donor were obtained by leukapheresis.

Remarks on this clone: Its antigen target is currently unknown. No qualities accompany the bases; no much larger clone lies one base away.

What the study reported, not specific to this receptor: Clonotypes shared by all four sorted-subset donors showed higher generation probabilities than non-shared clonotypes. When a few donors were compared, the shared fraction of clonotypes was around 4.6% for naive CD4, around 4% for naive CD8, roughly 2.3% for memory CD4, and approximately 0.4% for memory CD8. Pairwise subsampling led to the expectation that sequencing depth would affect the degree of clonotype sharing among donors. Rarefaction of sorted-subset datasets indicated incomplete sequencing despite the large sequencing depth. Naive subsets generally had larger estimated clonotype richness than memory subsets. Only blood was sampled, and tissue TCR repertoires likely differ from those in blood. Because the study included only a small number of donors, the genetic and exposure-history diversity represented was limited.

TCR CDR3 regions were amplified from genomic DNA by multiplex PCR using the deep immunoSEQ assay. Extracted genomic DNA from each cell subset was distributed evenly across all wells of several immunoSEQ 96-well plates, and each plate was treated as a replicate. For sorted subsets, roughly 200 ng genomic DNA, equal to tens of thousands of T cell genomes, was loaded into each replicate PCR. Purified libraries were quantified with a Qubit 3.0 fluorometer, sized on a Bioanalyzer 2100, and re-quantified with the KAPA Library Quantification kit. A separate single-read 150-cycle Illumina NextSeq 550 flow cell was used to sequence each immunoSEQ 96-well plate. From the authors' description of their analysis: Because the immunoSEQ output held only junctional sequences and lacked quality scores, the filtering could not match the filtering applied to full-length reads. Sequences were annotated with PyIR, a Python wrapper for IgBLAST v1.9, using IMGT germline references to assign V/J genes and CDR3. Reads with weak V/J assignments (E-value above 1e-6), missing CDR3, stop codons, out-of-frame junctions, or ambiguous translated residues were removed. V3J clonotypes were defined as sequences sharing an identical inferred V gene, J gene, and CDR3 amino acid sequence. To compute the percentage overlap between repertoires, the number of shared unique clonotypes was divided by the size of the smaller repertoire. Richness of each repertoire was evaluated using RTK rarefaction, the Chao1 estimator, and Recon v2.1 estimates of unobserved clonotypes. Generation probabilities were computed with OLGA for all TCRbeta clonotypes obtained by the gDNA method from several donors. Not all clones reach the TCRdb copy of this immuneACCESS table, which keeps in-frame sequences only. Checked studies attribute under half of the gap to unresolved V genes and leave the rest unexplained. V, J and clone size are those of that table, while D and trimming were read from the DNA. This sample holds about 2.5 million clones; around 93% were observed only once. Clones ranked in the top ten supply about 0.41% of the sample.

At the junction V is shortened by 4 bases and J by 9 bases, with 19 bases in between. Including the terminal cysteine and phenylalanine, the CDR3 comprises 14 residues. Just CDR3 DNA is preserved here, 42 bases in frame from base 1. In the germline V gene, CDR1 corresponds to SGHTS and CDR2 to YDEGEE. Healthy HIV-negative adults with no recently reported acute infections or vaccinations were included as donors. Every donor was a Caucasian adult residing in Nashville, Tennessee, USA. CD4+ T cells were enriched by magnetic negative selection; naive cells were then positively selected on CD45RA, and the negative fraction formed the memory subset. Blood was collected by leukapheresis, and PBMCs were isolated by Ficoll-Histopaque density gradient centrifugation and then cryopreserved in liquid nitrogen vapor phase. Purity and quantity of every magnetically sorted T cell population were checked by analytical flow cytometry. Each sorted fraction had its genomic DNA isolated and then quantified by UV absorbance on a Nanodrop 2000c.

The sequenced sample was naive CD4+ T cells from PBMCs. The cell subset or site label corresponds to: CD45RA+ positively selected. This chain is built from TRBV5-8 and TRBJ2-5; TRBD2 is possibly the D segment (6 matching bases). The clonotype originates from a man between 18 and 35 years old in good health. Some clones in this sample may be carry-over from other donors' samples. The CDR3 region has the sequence CASSTAVPTGAQYF. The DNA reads TGTGCCAGCAGCACGGCCGTGCCCACGGGGGCCCAGTACTTC. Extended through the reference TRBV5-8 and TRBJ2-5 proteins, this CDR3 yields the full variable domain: EAGVTQSPTHLIKTRGQQATLRCSPISGHTSVYWYQQALGLGLQFLLWYDEGEERNRGNFPPRFSGRQFPNYSSELNVNALELEDSALYLCASSTAVPTGAQYFGPGTRLLVL.